This T cell receptor beta chain is drawn from a study of shared clonotypes between healthy human individuals. Study findings and constraints: Naive CD4 clonotypes were shared across a few donors at 4.5% to 6.5%.

Germline lookup yields CDR1 SGHRS and CDR2 YFSETQ. CDR3 length: 15 residues. V lost 5 bases and J 4 bases, leaving 18 bases between the germline ends. Recent acute infections and vaccinations were absent in the healthy HIV-negative adult donors. The repertoire was sequenced with immunoSEQ multiplex PCR; TCRdb's copy has only in-frame clones and lacks some. The sample lists some 660,000 clones; around 73% were seen once. As concerns this clone: Antigen unknown.

This sequence was found in a woman aged 25-40 years in good health. The V gene is TRBV5-1, the J gene TRBJ2-5; D might be TRBD2 (5 bases). Sample: memory CD4+ T cells sorted from blood. Subset here: CD45RA-negative fraction. CDR3: CASRTYSALTETQYF. CDR3 bases: TGCGCCAGCAGAACATATAGCGCTTTAACAGAGACCCAGTACTTC. Combining the CDR3 with reference TRBV5-1 and TRBJ2-5 gives the whole variable domain KAGVTQTPRYLIKTRGQQVTLSCSPISGHRSVSWYQQTPGQGLQFLFEYFSETQRNKGNFPGRFSGRQFSNSRSEMNVSTLELGDSALYLCASRTYSALTETQYFGPGTRLLVL.